This T cell receptor (beta chain) was sequenced during a study of control samples from healthy donors and cancer patients. V lost 0 bases to trimming and J lost 7 bases; unmatched junction nucleotides: 7. There are 16 residues in the CDR3. Looked up from germline, CDR1 is SGHAT and CDR2 is FQNNGV. Sequenced by immunoSEQ multiplex PCR; TCRdb stores in-frame clones only, minus some. This table holds 100,000 to 150,000 clones, roughly 89% found once. Sequencing was done on a sample of blood. V usage is TRBV11-2 and J usage is TRBJ2-3, with 10 bases aligning to TRBD2. This TCR came from a man aged 18 to 29 in good health. This chain's CDR3 is CASSLDQSGGAYTQYF. CDR3 nucleotides: TGTGCCAGCAGCTTAGATCAAAGCGGGGGGGCTTATACGCAGTATTTT.